These 16 T cell receptor beta chains were sequenced from one sample in a study of T-cell reconstitution after alpha-beta-depleted transplantation in children. Molecular barcoding with unique molecular identifiers was used for the TCRbeta library. TCRdb re-called the PCR reads through MiXCR, storing one row per CDR3 protein. The sample includes roughly 66,000 distinct CDR3 sequences, roughly 4.9% seen only once; the top ten take around 18%. Sequencing was performed on PBMCs, mostly from graft donor cells, taken 180 days after TCRalphabeta/CD19-depleted stem cell transplant. The receptors originated from a boy in the first two years of life who had a stem cell transplant for acute myeloid leukemia, so the T cells may come from the graft donor.

This clonotype was picked up many times. The chain joins TRBV3-1 to TRBJ2-1; D is ambiguous. V was cut by 0 bases and J by 4 bases, with 10 bases left in between. The germline CDR1 and CDR2 sequences are LGHDT and YNNKEL (reference sequence). This CDR3 spans 15 amino acids. CDR3: CASSQDQRLYNEQFF. CDR3 DNA: TGTGCCAGCAGCCAAGATCAGCGACTTTACAATGAGCAGTTCTTC.

This clonotype was counted many times. This chain joins TRBV5-1 and TRBJ1-2; D gene ambiguous. In germline, CDR1 is SGHRS, CDR2 YFSETQ. The CDR3 spans 15 residues. V was shortened by 0 bases and J by 0 bases, with 9 bases between the two germline ends. This CDR3 reads CASSLDGPANYGYTF. CDR3 bases: TGCGCCAGCAGCTTGGACGGGCCGGCTAACTATGGCTACACCTTC.

This sequence joins TRBV19 and TRBJ2-2; the match to TRBD1 covers 7 bases. This CDR3 is built from 15 residues. The ends lost 4 bases at V and 5 bases at J; junction bases unmatched: 7. Germline V lookup: CDR1 LNHDA, CDR2 SQIVND (reference sequence). This CDR3 reads CASSKGALPTGELFF. In nucleotides, the CDR3 is TGTGCCAGTAGTAAGGGGGCGCTTCCTACCGGGGAGCTGTTTTTT.

This clonotype has ten or more counts. The chain recombines TRBV12-3 or TRBV12-4 with TRBJ2-5, with TRBD2 as a possible D gene (5 bases). Trimming removed 6 bases from V and 4 bases from J, with 21 bases in between. The CDR3 has 16 amino acids. CDR3 in DNA: TGTGCCAGCAGACTGGGGAGTATGGGGTATTTAGAGACCCAGTACTTC. It codes for CASRLGSMGYLETQYF.

This clonotype was found many times. This chain joins TRBV9 and TRBJ2-3; TRBD2 aligns across 10 bases. The CDR3 is 15 residues long. Trimming removed 4 bases from V and 2 bases from J; junction bases left unmatched: 4. CDR1 is SGDLS and CDR2 is YYNGEE in the germline V gene. CDR3: CASSWTSGITDTQYF. As DNA, the CDR3 is TGTGCCAGCAGCTGGACTAGCGGCATCACAGATACGCAGTATTTT.

This clonotype has at least ten counts. The chain recombines TRBV5-6 with TRBJ2-1; a weak D match, TRBD2 (6 bases). Trimming cost V 6 bases and J 9 bases, with 22 bases left between them. CDR3 length: 15 residues. The germline V gene encodes CDR1 SGHDT and CDR2 YYEEEE. The DNA of the CDR3 is TGTGCCAGCACCTTCCGGGCAGGGAGGAATGGTGAGCAGTTCTTC. It codes for CASTFRAGRNGEQFF.

This clonotype was counted at least ten times. J is TRBJ2-2 and V is TRBV20-1; possible D gene TRBD1, 6 bases. V gave up 7 bases and J gave up 4 bases, with 10 bases separating them. The CDR3 extends over 12 amino acids. Germline CDR1 is DFQATT and CDR2 is SNEGSKA (reference sequence). CDR3 bases: TGCAGTGGACAGGTTACCACCGGGGAGCTGTTTTTT. Translation: CSGQVTTGELFF.

This clonotype was seen repeatedly, ten times or more. The chain couples TRBV5-8 to TRBJ2-5; TRBD1 agrees at 10 bases. Germline CDR1 reads SGHTS; CDR2 reads YDEGEE. Trimming took 0 bases from V and 5 from J; bases not matched to a gene: 10. The CDR3 contains 17 residues. The CDR3 region has the DNA TGTGCCAGCAGCTTGGATGCGGGACAGGGGTCCCGGGAGACCCAGTACTTC. As protein: CASSLDAGQGSRETQYF.

This clonotype came up many times. V and J are TRBV5-1 and TRBJ2-1; tentative D call: TRBD2 (7 bases). The V and J ends lost 5 bases and 3 bases respectively, with 18 bases between them. The CDR3 consists of 16 residues. CDR1 and CDR2 (germline): SGHRS, YFSETQ. The CDR3 nucleotides read TGCGCCAGCAGTCTGTCCTCGCGGGGGCACTACAATGAGCAGTTCTTC. It encodes CASSLSSRGHYNEQFF.

At least ten counts were recorded for this clonotype. The V and J genes are TRBV5-1 and TRBJ2-2; D call uncertain. The CDR3 is 16 amino acids. With 5 bases removed from V and 3 bases from J, the gap between germline ends came to 17 bases. Germline V gene lookup returns CDR1 SGHRS and CDR2 YFSETQ. The CDR3 DNA reads TGCGCCAGCAGGCCAACCGGGCGACAATACACCGGGGAGCTGTTTTTT. Its protein product is CASRPTGRQYTGELFF.

This clonotype occurred many times. This chain uses TRBV12-3 or TRBV12-4 with TRBJ2-2; 7 bases fit TRBD1. This CDR3 is built from 15 residues. V shed 4 bases and J 2 bases; nucleotides not matched to a gene: 4. DNA of the CDR3: TGTGCCAGCAGTTCCAGGGGGATTAACACCGGGGAGCTGTTTTTT. This encodes CASSSRGINTGELFF.

This clonotype was picked up many times. The chain combines TRBV4-3 with TRBJ2-7; D not certain. The CDR3 runs 13 residues. The germline V gene has CDR1 LGHNA and CDR2 YSLEER. The V and J ends lost 0 bases and 6 bases respectively, with 9 bases between them. The CDR3 region is CASSQDTLLEQYF. The CDR3 DNA sequence: TGCGCCAGCAGCCAAGATACTCTCCTCGAGCAGTACTTC.

This clonotype occurred many times. The chain employs TRBV12-3 or TRBV12-4 and TRBJ2-5; TRBD1 agrees at 8 bases. This CDR3 is 15 amino acids long. Trimming cost V 2 bases and J 2 bases; bases outside gene matches: 4. The CDR3 DNA reads as TGTGCCAGCAGTTTATATGGGACAGGTCAAGAGACCCAGTACTTC. It specifies CASSLYGTGQETQYF.

V usage is TRBV2 and J usage is TRBJ2-5, with 10 nucleotides matching TRBD1. CDR3 length: 17 amino acids. From germline, CDR1 is SNHLY and CDR2 FYNNEI. The J segment lost 2 bases and the V segment lost 8 bases, leaving 14 bases of the junction unmatched. The CDR3 reads CASRRGVRDRGQETQYF. For the CDR3, the DNA is TGTGCCAGCCGTAGGGGAGTACGGGACAGGGGTCAAGAGACCCAGTACTTC. The whole variable domain, filled in from reference TRBV2 and TRBJ2-5, reads EPEVTQTPSHQVTQMGQEVILRCVPISNHLYFYWYRQILGQKVEFLVSFYNNEISEKSEIFDDQFSVERPDGSNFTLKIRSTKLEDSAMYFCASRRGVRDRGQETQYFGPGTRLLVL.

The sample holds many counts of this clonotype. This chain uses TRBV10-3 with TRBJ2-5; TRBD2 matches 7 bases. The CDR3 length is 14 residues. The trim removed 3 bases at V and 4 bases at J, leaving 5 bases unmatched. CDR1 and CDR2 from the germline V gene are ENHRY and SYGVKD. The CDR3 sequence is CAISDLKRGETQYF. The CDR3 region has the DNA TGTGCCATCAGTGACCTTAAGCGGGGAGAGACCCAGTACTTC.

This clonotype was counted at least ten times. The chain combines TRBV4-1 with TRBJ2-2; a weak D match, TRBD1 (7 bases). The germline V gene has CDR1 MGHRA and CDR2 YSYEKL. V was clipped by 4 bases and J by 0 bases, with 15 bases between them. The CDR3 is 17 residues long. Written as DNA, the CDR3 is TGCGCCAGCAGCCCAGGGGGTGGCGGGGCGAACACCGGGGAGCTGTTTTTT. Residues: CASSPGGGGANTGELFF.